This TCR beta chain stems from a study of OX40 agonist ivuxolimab in advanced cancers. In the study overall: Patients received intravenous ivuxolimab every 2 weeks at 0.01 to 10 mg/kg. At 75% to 90% male, the cohort had a mean age of approximately 60 years, ranging from about 23 to 79. Study outcomes and limitations: Mean expanded clone counts were higher in CD8+ than CD4+ T cells. Among expanded peripheral T cells, antigen specificity went undetermined.

Comments on this clone: Its antigen is unknown.

Germline loops: CDR1 SGHTA, CDR2 FQGNSA. The CDR3 extends over 13 amino acids. V lost 5 bases and J 5 bases, leaving 10 bases between the germline ends. Here immunoSEQ multiplex PCR was the method, and the copy in TCRdb shows in-frame clones only, minus some. The repertoire holds 55,000 to 70,000 clones, with 80% to 85% as singletons. This receptor was taken from an adult with an advanced solid tumor such as melanoma, head and neck, liver or kidney cancer. The sample consisted of CD4+ or CD8+ T cells sorted from blood, taken in a trial of the OX40 agonist ivuxolimab. The V call is TRBV7-2, the J call TRBJ1-5; perhaps TRBD1 as D (5 bases). CDR3 coding DNA: TGTGCCAGCAGCCCCCAGGGTGATCAGCCCCAGCATTTT. Its protein is CASSPQGDQPQHF.